This T cell receptor beta chain was obtained from a study of neurological immune-mediated disorders. Study-wide results and caveats: HTLV-1-associated myelopathy displayed the greatest TCR clonal expansion, and multiple sclerosis exhibited the smallest, lower than that of healthy controls.

Healthy control samples came from blood bank volunteers in Maryland, USA. It was by 5'RACE with 10-nucleotide random UMIs that the cDNA was made. TCRdb reanalysed the 5' RACE reads using MiXCR and keeps one entry per CDR3 protein. The sample has roughly 30,000 distinct CDR3 sequences, approximately 5% seen once. Concerning this clonotype itself: Its antigen is undetermined.

The V gene's germline CDR1 is SQVTM and CDR2 ANQGSEA. This CDR3 spans 10 amino acids. The V call is TRBV29-1, the J call TRBJ2-7; D is perhaps TRBD2 (5 bases). The DNA matches TRBJ2-5 better at its end, which makes the J call doubtful. This receptor was obtained from a woman aged 45-65 years in good health. Sequencing was performed on CD4+ T cells from blood. The CDR3 spells CSVGGETQYF. The CDR3 region has the DNA TGCAGCGTCGGAGGAGAGACCCAGTACTTC.